These 9 T cell receptor beta chains share one sample of origin, sequenced in a study of Graves' ophthalmopathy and Graves' hyperthyroidism. TCR beta CDR3 regions were amplified from RNA transcripts. In the first round, RT-PCR was carried out with HTBI primers, and a multiplex PCR formed the second round. TCRdb reprocessed the multiplex PCR reads with MiXCR, giving one entry per CDR3 protein. The sample carries 230,000 or so distinct CDR3 sequences, around 50% recorded once. The sequencing input was peripheral blood. The source of these receptors is an adult man with Graves' ophthalmopathy.

This clonotype was seen repeatedly, ten times or more. The V and J genes are TRBV10-3 and TRBJ1-2; no reliable D call. The CDR3 runs 12 residues. Trimming took 4 bases from V and 8 from J, leaving 11 bases between them. Germline lookup yields CDR1 ENHRY and CDR2 SYGVKD. CDR3 protein: CAISGREDGYTF. CDR3 bases: TGTGCCATCAGTGGGAGGGAGGACGGCTACACCTTC.

This clonotype was counted many times. J is TRBJ1-1 and V is TRBV7-6; perhaps TRBD1 as D (5 bases). The V gene's germline CDR1 is SGHVS and CDR2 FNYEAQ. The germline V and J ends were trimmed by 5 bases and 7 bases, with 14 bases remaining between them. The CDR3 has 13 amino acids. Here the CDR3 DNA reads TGTGCCAGCAGCCCGACAGAGAACGGTGAAGCTTTCTTT. Its translation is CASSPTENGEAFF.

As regards this clonotype: A much larger clone differs by one base, so this may be a read error. V is TRBV20-1 and J is TRBJ2-7; 7 nucleotides match TRBD1. CDR1 and CDR2 from the germline V gene are DFQATT and SNEGSKA (reference sequence). This CDR3 has 13 residues. The CDR3 reads CSTPGQEVYGQYF. Written as DNA, the CDR3 is TGCAGCACCCCCGGACAGGAGGTTTACGGGCAGTACTTC.

J is TRBJ1-1 and V is TRBV19; D gene unclear. Germline V gene data show CDR1 as LNHDA and CDR2 as SQIVND (reference sequence). This CDR3 is 15 amino acids long. V lost 6 bases, J lost 3 bases, and 17 bases lay in between. CDR3 in amino acids: CASRMGWARDTEAFF. The CDR3 DNA sequence: TGTGCCAGTAGAATGGGCTGGGCGCGGGACACTGAAGCTTTCTTT.

The chain joins TRBV20-1 to TRBJ1-2, with no clear D. Germline CDR1 is DFQATT and CDR2 is SNEGSKA (reference sequence). The ends were cut back, 3 bases at V and 1 base at J, with 9 bases in the middle. CDR3 length equals 13 residues. This chain's CDR3 is CSARLSFNYGYTF. CDR3 nucleotides: TGCAGTGCTAGGTTAAGCTTTAACTATGGCTACACCTTC.

The chain combines TRBV7-8 with TRBJ2-5; D remains unclear. V gave up 3 bases and J gave up 2 bases, with 10 bases separating them. The CDR3 spans 14 residues. Germline CDR1 reads SGHVS; CDR2 reads FQNEAQ. In DNA, the CDR3 is TGTGCCAGCAGCTTCGACCGATTTCAAGAGACCCAGTACTTC. Translating it yields CASSFDRFQETQYF.

The chain employs TRBV20-1 and TRBJ1-2; D not resolved. The germline gives CDR1 DFQATT, CDR2 SNEGSKA (reference sequence). The CDR3 extends over 14 amino acids. The CDR3 loop is CSVEDSHGFYGYTF. The CDR3 nucleotides are TGCAGCGTTGAAGATTCACATGGTTTCTATGGCTACACCTTC.

The genes are TRBV2 and TRBJ2-7; D not resolved. Germline values: CDR1 SNHLY, CDR2 FYNNEI. The V gene lost 4 bases and the J gene lost 7 bases, with 8 bases spanning the gap. The CDR3 has 11 amino acids. DNA for the CDR3: TGTGCCAGCAGTGCCCGGTTAGAGCAGTACTTC. Encoded protein: CASSARLEQYF.

The chain recombines TRBV19 with TRBJ1-5; 9 nucleotides align to TRBD1. The CDR3 has 14 residues. J gave up 7 bases and V 3 bases, and 4 bases lay outside the gene matches. The germline CDR1 and CDR2 sequences are LNHDA and SQIVND (reference sequence). The DNA of the CDR3 is TGTGCCAGTAGTATCGCGGGACAGGGCCAGCCCCAGCATTTT. This translates into CASSIAGQGQPQHF. Looking up the rest from reference TRBV19 and TRBJ1-5 gives the full variable domain: DGGITQSPKYLFRKEGQNVTLSCEQNLNHDAMYWYRQDPGQGLRLIYYSQIVNDFQKGDIAEGYSVSREKKESFPLTVTSAQKNPTAFYLCASSIAGQGQPQHFGDGTRLSIL.